These 20 T cell receptor beta chains originate from one sample sequenced in a study of blood T cells in healthy people across ages (dated by TCRdb to the mid-2010s). The method was 5' RACE. The run used an Illumina HiSeq 2500. A second PCR of roughly 6 to 12 cycles was run with a J-beta primer mix and a sample-barcoded 5' primer. Using fastp trimming at Q25 and MiXCR clonotype assembly, TCRdb reanalyzed the public sequencing data and kept in-frame beta chains. Rows merge per CDR3 protein into single entries with the most common DNA and genes. In all, the sample holds about 640,000 distinct CDR3 sequences, and less than 45% of those were seen once. Of the sample, about 32% falls within the top ten clones. Sequenced input: blood. Source of these receptors: a man of 80 years or more in good health.

The chain is built from TRBV11-2 and TRBJ1-2; TRBD1 aligns across 7 bases. Losses at the gene ends were 5 bases for V and 1 base for J; bases not matched to a gene: 4. There are 14 residues in the CDR3. The germline CDR1 and CDR2 sequences are SGHAT and FQNNGV. CDR3 region: CASSVTGVNYGYTF. CDR3 coding DNA: TGTGCCAGCAGCGTAACAGGGGTTAACTATGGCTACACCTTC.

This clonotype showed up many times. The J gene is TRBJ2-7, the V gene TRBV29-1; 10 bases match TRBD1. The CDR3 has 13 residues. V lost 6 bases to trimming and J lost 7 bases; unmatched junction nucleotides: 9. CDR1 and CDR2 (germline): SQVTM, ANQGSEA. The CDR3 loop reads CSVAPGQGGEQYF. The CDR3, as DNA: TGCAGCGTGGCCCCTGGACAGGGGGGAGAGCAGTACTTC.

The chain carries TRBV4-3 and TRBJ1-2; the match to TRBD1 covers 10 bases. This CDR3 contains 15 residues. J was trimmed by 7 bases and V by 3 bases; bases with no gene match: 8. Germline V gene data show CDR1 as LGHNA and CDR2 as YSLEER. The CDR3: CASSQPGQGNFGYTF. Here the CDR3 DNA reads TGCGCCAGCAGCCAGCCGGGACAGGGGAATTTTGGCTACACCTTC.

The chain carries TRBV20-1 and TRBJ2-7; D perhaps matches TRBD1 (5 bases). The J call is doubtful: the DNA matches TRBJ2-5 better. Looked up from germline, CDR1 is DFQATT and CDR2 is SNEGSKA (reference sequence). The CDR3 length is 14 residues. CDR3 in amino acids: CSARPGQGGKTQYF. CDR3 sequence (DNA): TGCAGTGCTAGACCTGGGCAGGGTGGGAAGACCCAGTACTTC.

The V gene is TRBV4-3, the J gene TRBJ1-2; tentative D call: TRBD1 (5 bases). Germline V gene lookup returns CDR1 LGHNA and CDR2 YSLEER. This CDR3 has 15 amino acids. V dropped 2 bases and J dropped 2 bases, with 12 bases sitting between them. CDR3 nucleotide sequence: TGCGCCAGCAGCCAACAGCCGGACACGAACTATGGCTACACCTTC. It codes for CASSQQPDTNYGYTF.

The chain combines TRBV12-3 or TRBV12-4 with TRBJ1-1; the match to TRBD1 covers 7 bases. The CDR3 runs 14 residues. The V gene end was trimmed by 6 bases and the J gene end by 3 bases; junction bases not matched to a gene: 7. The CDR3 is CASSPTGTYTEAFF. The CDR3 DNA reads TGTGCCAGCAGCCCGACAGGGACTTACACTGAAGCTTTCTTT.

Only one count was recorded for this clonotype. J is TRBJ2-5 and V is TRBV5-1; no reliable D call. V was pared by 6 bases and J by 0 bases, with 9 bases between. Germline CDR1 and CDR2: SGHRS and YFSETQ. The CDR3 is made up of 13 amino acids. The CDR3 coding sequence is TGCGCCAGCAAGGACCCCCACCAAGAGACCCAGTACTTC. This codes for CASKDPHQETQYF.

CDR3 in amino acids: CAISVNYRANEQYF. The CDR3 nucleotides read TGTGCCATCAGCGTCAATTACAGGGCAAACGAGCAGTACTTC. The rearrangement joins TRBV10-3 to TRBJ2-7, with D possibly TRBD1 on 6 matching bases. The CDR3 spans 14 residues. V was pared by 6 bases and J by 5 bases, with 17 bases between. The germline V gene has CDR1 ENHRY and CDR2 SYGVKD.

This clonotype was picked up a small number of times. The V and J genes are TRBV19 and TRBJ2-1; 12 bases map to TRBD2. V shed 5 bases and J 8 bases; nucleotides not matched to a gene: 1. This CDR3 is built from 13 residues. CDR1 and CDR2 from the germline V gene are LNHDA and SQIVND (reference sequence). In DNA, the CDR3 is TGTGCCAGTAGTCGGACTAGCGGGGATGAGCAGTTCTTC. Its translation is CASSRTSGDEQFF.

The chain couples TRBV20-1 to TRBJ2-1; the D is unclear. Germline values: CDR1 DFQATT, CDR2 SNEGSKA (reference sequence). This CDR3 region has 15 residues. The V end was cut by 6 bases, the J end by 0 bases, with 15 bases between. CDR3 amino acids: CSATVRASSYNEQFF. CDR3 bases: TGCAGTGCCACCGTACGGGCGAGCTCCTACAATGAGCAGTTCTTC.

The genes are TRBV10-1 and TRBJ2-1; TRBD1 aligns across 10 bases. After removal of 2 bases from V and 7 bases from J, the junction contained 5 bases not matched to a gene. This CDR3 has 15 amino acids. CDR1 is WNHNN and CDR2 is SYGVQD in the germline V gene (reference sequence). The CDR3 region has the DNA TGCGCCAGCAGTGAGCCGGGACAGGGGAGGAATGAGCAGTTCTTC. It encodes CASSEPGQGRNEQFF.

This chain links TRBV3-1 with TRBJ2-4; no clear D. Trimming stripped 0 bases from V and 13 bases from J, with 10 bases between. From germline, CDR1 is LGHDT and CDR2 YNNKEL (reference sequence). The CDR3 runs 12 residues. Here the CDR3 DNA reads TGTGCCAGCAGCCAAGATCGGTACGGGCAGTACTTC. Translating it yields CASSQDRYGQYF.

V usage is TRBV6-1 and J usage is TRBJ2-4; tentatively, D is TRBD2 (6 bases). The CDR3 is made up of 15 amino acids. Germline V CDR1 and CDR2: MNHNS, SASEGT. Trimming stripped 4 bases from V and 3 bases from J, with 13 bases between. The CDR3 DNA reads TGTGCCAGCAGTGGCCTTAGCGGAAACAAAAACATTCAGTACTTC. Protein: CASSGLSGNKNIQYF.

The chain has TRBV7-2 and TRBJ2-6, with D unclear. The germline V gene has CDR1 SGHTA and CDR2 FQGNSA. V was clipped by 5 bases and J by 13 bases, with 18 bases between them. The CDR3 has 14 residues. In DNA form, the CDR3 reads TGTGCCAGCAGCACGCGGACCACCAGTCGGGTCCTGACTTTC. It specifies CASSTRTTSRVLTF.

This rearrangement joins TRBV11-3 to TRBJ2-1; TRBD2 matches at 9 bases. V lost 3 bases and J lost 10; bases outside the gene matches: 13. The CDR3 length is 16 residues. Germline-derived CDR1 and CDR2 are SGHNT and YENEEA. The DNA for the CDR3 is TGTGCCAGCAGCTTCCAAGGAGCGGGAGGATTAGGCGAGCAGTTCTTC. Its protein is CASSFQGAGGLGEQFF.

The rearrangement joins TRBV20-1 to TRBJ1-5; 9 nucleotides align to TRBD1. The CDR3 is 14 residues long. Trimming took 2 bases from V and 2 from J; bases not matched to a gene: 1. CDR1 is DFQATT and CDR2 is SNEGSKA in the germline V gene (reference sequence). The CDR3 nucleotides read TGCAGTGCTAGAACAGGGGGCGGCAATCAGCCCCAGCATTTT. Residues: CSARTGGGNQPQHF.

V and J are TRBV10-3 and TRBJ1-4; D is possibly TRBD1 (5 bases). The V gene's germline CDR1 is ENHRY and CDR2 SYGVKD. The CDR3 is 18 amino acids. The V end was cut by 4 bases, the J end by 0 bases, with 18 bases between. The DNA for the CDR3 is TGTGCCATCAGTGTGAGTTTCGGAGGGGATGCAACTAATGAAAAACTGTTTTTT. This sequence encodes CAISVSFGGDATNEKLFF.

Points on this clonotype: A much larger clone differs from this one at a single base, so this may be a read error. This chain connects TRBV28 to TRBJ2-7, with TRBD1 matching 12 bases. The CDR3 is made up of 15 amino acids. Germline V gene sequence: CDR1 MDHEN, CDR2 SYDVKM. The CDR3 DNA reads TGTGCCTGCAGTTTGGCCGGGACAGGGGGCAATGAGCAGTACTTC. This codes for CACSLAGTGGNEQYF.

This clonotype has just a few counts. The chain combines TRBV4-2 with TRBJ2-1, with 7 positions matching TRBD2. CDR1 LGHNA and CDR2 YNFKEQ come from the germline V gene. The CDR3 contains 19 residues. The V gene end was trimmed by 1 base and the J gene end by 3 bases; junction bases not matched to a gene: 15. CDR3 sequence: CASSQGTRNPKTYYNEQFF. Written as DNA, the CDR3 is TGTGCCAGCAGCCAAGGGACTAGAAACCCCAAGACTTACTACAATGAGCAGTTCTTC.

This clonotype has a single count. The V call is TRBV20-1, the J call TRBJ1-2; D not certain. There are 8 residues in the CDR3. The germline V gene encodes CDR1 DFQATT and CDR2 SNEGSKA (reference sequence). Trimming stripped 6 bases from V and 11 bases from J, with 7 bases between. The CDR3 protein is CSAQRYTF. The CDR3 DNA reads as TGCAGTGCCCAGAGATACACCTTC.